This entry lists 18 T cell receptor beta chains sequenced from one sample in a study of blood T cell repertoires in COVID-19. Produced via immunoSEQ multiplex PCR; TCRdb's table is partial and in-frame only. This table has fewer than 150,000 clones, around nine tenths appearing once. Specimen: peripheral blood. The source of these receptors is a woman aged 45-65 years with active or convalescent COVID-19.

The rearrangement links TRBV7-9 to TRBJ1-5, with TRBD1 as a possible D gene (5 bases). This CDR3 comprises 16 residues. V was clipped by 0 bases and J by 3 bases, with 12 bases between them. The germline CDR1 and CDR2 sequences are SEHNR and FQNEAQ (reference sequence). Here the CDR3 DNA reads TGTGCCAGCAGCTTAGCGGACACTCCATTCAATCAGCCCCAGCATTTT. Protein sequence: CASSLADTPFNQPQHF.

The CDR3 region has the DNA TGTGCCAGCAGCTCCAACTGGGGGGCGACTAGCGGCCAAGAGACCCAGTACTTC. Translated: CASSSNWGATSGQETQYF. The gene calls are TRBV9 and TRBJ2-5; TRBD2 matches 9 bases. The CDR3 spans 18 residues. The V gene end was trimmed by 4 bases and the J gene end by 1 base; junction bases not matched to a gene: 14. Germline V gene data show CDR1 as SGDLS and CDR2 as YYNGEE.

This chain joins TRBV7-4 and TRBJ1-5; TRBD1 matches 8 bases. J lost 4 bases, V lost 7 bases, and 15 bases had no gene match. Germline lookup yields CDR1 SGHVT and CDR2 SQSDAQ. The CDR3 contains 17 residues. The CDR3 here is CASNFYEGQACNQPQHF. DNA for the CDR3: TGTGCCAGCAATTTCTATGAGGGACAGGCTTGTAATCAGCCCCAGCATTTT.

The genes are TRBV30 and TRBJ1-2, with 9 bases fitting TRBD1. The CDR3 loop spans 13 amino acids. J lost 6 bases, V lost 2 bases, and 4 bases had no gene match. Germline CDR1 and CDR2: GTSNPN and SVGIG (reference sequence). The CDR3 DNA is TGTGCCTGGAGTAACAGGGGGCACGATGGCTACACCTTC. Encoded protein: CAWSNRGHDGYTF.

The CDR3 sequence is CASSFFDRAADTQYF. The CDR3 DNA follows: TGTGCCAGCAGCTTTTTCGACAGGGCAGCCGATACGCAGTATTTT. The chain combines TRBV5-4 with TRBJ2-3; 7 bases are shared with TRBD1. The V and J ends lost 2 bases and 6 bases, in that order; junction bases with no gene match: 9. This CDR3 comprises 15 residues. Germline V gene lookup returns CDR1 SGHNT and CDR2 YYREEE (reference sequence). Based on the CDR3 plus reference TRBV5-4 and TRBJ2-3, the full variable domain is ETGVTQSPTHLIKTRGQQVTLRCSSQSGHNTVSWYQQALGQGPQFIFQYYREEENGRGNFPPRFSGLQFPNYSSELNVNALELDDSALYLCASSFFDRAADTQYFGPGTRLTVL.

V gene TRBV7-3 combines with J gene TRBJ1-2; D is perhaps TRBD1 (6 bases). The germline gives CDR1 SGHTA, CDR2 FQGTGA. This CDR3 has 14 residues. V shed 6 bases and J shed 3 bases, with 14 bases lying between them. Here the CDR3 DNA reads TGTGCCAGCAGTAACTCAGGGGTGGACTATGGCTACACCTTC. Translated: CASSNSGVDYGYTF.

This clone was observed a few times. Written as DNA, the CDR3 is TGTGCCAGCAGCGTAGCTCTCGGACAAAGCTATGGCTACACCTTC. It is translated as CASSVALGQSYGYTF. The rearrangement uses TRBV9 and TRBJ1-2; maybe TRBD1 (5 bases). CDR3 length: 15 amino acids. Trimming pared 0 bases from V and 4 bases from J, leaving 13 bases between. Germline V gene lookup returns CDR1 SGDLS and CDR2 YYNGEE.

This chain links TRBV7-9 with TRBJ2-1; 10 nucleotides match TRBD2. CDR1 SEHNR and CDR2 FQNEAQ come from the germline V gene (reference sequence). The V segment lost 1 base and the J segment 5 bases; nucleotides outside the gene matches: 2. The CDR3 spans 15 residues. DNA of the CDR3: TGTGCCAGCAGCTTAGAGCTAGCGGGGGACAATGAGCAGTTCTTC. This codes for CASSLELAGDNEQFF.

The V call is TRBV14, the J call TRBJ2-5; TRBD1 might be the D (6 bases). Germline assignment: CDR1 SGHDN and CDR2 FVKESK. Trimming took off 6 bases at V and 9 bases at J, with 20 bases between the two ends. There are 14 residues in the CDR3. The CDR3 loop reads CASSPGTSVAAQYF. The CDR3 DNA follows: TGTGCCAGCAGTCCCGGGACATCCGTTGCGGCCCAGTACTTC.

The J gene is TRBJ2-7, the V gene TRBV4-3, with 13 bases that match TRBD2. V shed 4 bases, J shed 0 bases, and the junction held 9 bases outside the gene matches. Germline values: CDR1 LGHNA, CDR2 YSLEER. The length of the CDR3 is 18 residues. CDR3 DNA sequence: TGCGCCAGCAGCCTTGGAACCGGGACTAGCGGGGACTCCTACGAGCAGTACTTC. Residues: CASSLGTGTSGDSYEQYF.

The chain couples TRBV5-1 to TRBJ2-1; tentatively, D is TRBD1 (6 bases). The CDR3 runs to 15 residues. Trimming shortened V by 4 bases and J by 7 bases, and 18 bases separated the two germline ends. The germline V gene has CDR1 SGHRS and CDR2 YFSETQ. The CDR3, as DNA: TGCGCCAGCAGCCCCTCGACAGGCGTTTCTAATGAGCAGTTCTTC. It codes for CASSPSTGVSNEQFF.

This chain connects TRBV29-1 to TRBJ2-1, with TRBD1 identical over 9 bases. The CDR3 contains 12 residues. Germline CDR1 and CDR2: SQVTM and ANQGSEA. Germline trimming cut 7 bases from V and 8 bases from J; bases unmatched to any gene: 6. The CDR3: CSAWDRADEQFF. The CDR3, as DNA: TGCAGCGCTTGGGACAGGGCGGATGAGCAGTTCTTC.

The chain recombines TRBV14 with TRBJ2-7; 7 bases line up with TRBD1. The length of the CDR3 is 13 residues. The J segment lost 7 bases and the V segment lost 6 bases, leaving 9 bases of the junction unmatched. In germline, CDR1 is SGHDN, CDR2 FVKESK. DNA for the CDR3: TGTGCCAGCAGGCTCAGGGGGAGTGAGGAGCAGTACTTC. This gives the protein CASRLRGSEEQYF.

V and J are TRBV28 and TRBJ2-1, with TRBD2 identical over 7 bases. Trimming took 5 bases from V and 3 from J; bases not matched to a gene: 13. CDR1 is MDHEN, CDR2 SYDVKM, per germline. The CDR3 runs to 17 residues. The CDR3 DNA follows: TGTGCCAGCAGTCAGGAGATGAGCGGGAAGAACTACAATGAGCAGTTCTTC. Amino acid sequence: CASSQEMSGKNYNEQFF.

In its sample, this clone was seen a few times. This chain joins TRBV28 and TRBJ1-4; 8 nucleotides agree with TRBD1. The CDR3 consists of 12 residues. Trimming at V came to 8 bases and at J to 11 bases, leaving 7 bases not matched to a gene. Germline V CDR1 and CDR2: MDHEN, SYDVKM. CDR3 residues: CASSAGGFKLFF. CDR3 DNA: TGTGCCAGCTCCGCAGGGGGCTTTAAACTGTTTTTT.

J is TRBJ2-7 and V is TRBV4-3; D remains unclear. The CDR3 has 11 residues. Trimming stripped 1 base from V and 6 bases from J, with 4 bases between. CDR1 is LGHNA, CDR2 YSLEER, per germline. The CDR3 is CASSQVAEQYF. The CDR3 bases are TGCGCCAGCAGCCAAGTGGCCGAGCAGTACTTC.

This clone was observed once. CDR3 sequence: CASSLVRTGYTGELFF. In nucleotides, the CDR3 is TGTGCCAGCAGCTTGGTGAGAACGGGATACACCGGGGAGCTGTTTTTT. The V and J genes are TRBV7-8 and TRBJ2-2; D is perhaps TRBD2 (5 bases). Between the trimmed V and J ends, which lost 3 bases and 3 bases, there was a span of 14 bases. This CDR3 comprises 16 residues. CDR1 is SGHVS, CDR2 FQNEAQ, per germline.

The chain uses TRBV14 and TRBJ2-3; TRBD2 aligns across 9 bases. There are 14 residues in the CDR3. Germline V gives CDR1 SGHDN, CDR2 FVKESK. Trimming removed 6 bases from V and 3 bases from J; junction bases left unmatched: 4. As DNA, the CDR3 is TGTGCCAGCAGTACTGGACTAGCGACAGATACGCAGTATTTT. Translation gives CASSTGLATDTQYF.